The clone carrying this TCR beta chain was picked up one time. Its antigen remains unidentified. The data derive from a study of shared clonotypes between healthy human individuals. In the sorted-subset replicate PCRs, 200 ng DNA, 25,000 to 30,000 T cell genomes, was used. In the source study's methods: Filtering differed, since immunoSEQ gave only junction sequences and no quality scores. Method: immunoSEQ multiplex PCR; TCRdb's copy keeps in-frame clones and lacks some. V and J calls and clone size come straight from that table; D and trimming were deduced from the DNA. Of some 2.1 million clones in the sample, roughly 94% are singletons; the top ten hold roughly 1.1%. General study points: Among several donors, approximately 5.4% of naive CD4 clonotypes were found in common. On the whole, naive subsets had larger estimated richness than memory subsets had.

The V end lost 1 base, the J end lost 5 bases, and 12 bases lay between the germline ends. The CDR3 is 15 residues long. CDR1 MGHRA and CDR2 YSYEKL come from the germline V gene. The naive CD8 population came from CD45RO-negative cells selected for CCR7, without terminally differentiated effector memory CD45RA+ cells. This clonotype was sampled from a man aged 18-30 years in good health. The rearrangement links TRBV4-1 to TRBJ2-1; weak D call: TRBD2 (5 bases). What was sequenced was naive CD8+ T cells sorted from blood. CDR3 sequence (DNA): TGCGCCAGCAGCCAAGTGAGTTCGGGAAACAATGAGCAGTTCTTC. Protein: CASSQVSSGNNEQFF.